This T cell receptor (beta chain) was sequenced for a study of T cell changes during pregnancy in multiple sclerosis. V lost 6 bases, J lost 1 base, and 11 bases stayed unmatched. The CDR3 contains 15 residues. The germline gives CDR1 GTSNPN, CDR2 SVGIG (reference sequence). Assay used: immunoSEQ multiplex PCR; TCRdb lists only in-frame clones, some missing. The data show 50,000 to 70,000 clones, 90% to 95% seen once. The TCR sequence derives from a female donor in good health, enrolled as a control in a pregnancy study. This material consisted of peripheral blood, taken after pregnancy. The V call is TRBV30, the J call TRBJ2-7; 8 bases map to TRBD1. The CDR3 coding sequence is TGTGCCTGTGCCCGCCCTAGACAGGGGTCCTACGAGCAGTACTTC. It is translated as CACARPRQGSYEQYF.